There are a few counts of the clone carrying this TCR beta chain. Its matching antigen is unknown. The entry originates in a study of response to subunit inactivated influenza vaccine. The study's findings and limits: Authors suggested seasonal influenza vaccinations each recruit few new T cells.

Germline CDR1 DFQATT, CDR2 SNEGSKA (reference sequence). The trim removed 6 bases at V and 6 bases at J, leaving 8 bases unmatched. The CDR3 is 16 amino acids. From the RT-PCR reads, TCRdb called clonotypes with MiXCR, one entry per CDR3 protein. The table shows about 650,000 distinct CDR3 sequences, with roughly 15% occurring only once. The sample was PBMCs from blood, taken 14 to 15 days before vaccination. The chain employs TRBV20-1 and TRBJ2-1; 16 bases are shared with TRBD2. The origin of this receptor is a man in his fifties who received an inactivated influenza vaccine. CDR3 protein: CSAITGTSGRVNEQFF. Here the CDR3 DNA reads TGCAGTGCAATCACCGGGACTAGCGGGAGGGTCAATGAGCAGTTCTTC.